The rows below give T cell receptor beta chains drawn from one sample of a study of cytomegalovirus exposure and HLA in healthy donors. TCRdb's copy holds only in-frame clones and misses some; the assay was immunoSEQ multiplex PCR. The table records 110,000 to 150,000 clones, 75% to 80% of them present only once. The sequenced sample consisted of PBMCs. These receptor sequences come from a woman under 30 in good health and CMV-seropositive. Each CDR3 is given with its conserved first and last residue. Each record gives: J gene, CDR3 length, D gene, clone size, V gene, CDR3 protein, CDR3 DNA. The D gene is left open where the match is weak. The size entry is marked missing in some rows and otherwise reads once, few, many or a size class.

J: TRBJ1-1; length: 13; D: -; size: -; V: TRBV5-4; CDR3: CASSLKGDTEAFF; DNA: TGTGCCAGCAGTTTAAAGGGGGACACTGAAGCTTTCTTT
J: TRBJ2-1; length: 14; D: TRBD1; size: -; V: TRBV5-1; CDR3: CASSQGQEGGEQFF; DNA: TGCGCCAGCAGCCAGGGACAGGAGGGCGGTGAGCAGTTCTTC
J: TRBJ2-5; length: 16; D: -; size: -; V: TRBV11-2; CDR3: CASSSLGDKYQETQYF; DNA: TGTGCCAGCAGCTCTCTTGGGGACAAGTACCAAGAGACCCAGTACTTC
J: TRBJ1-1; length: 17; D: TRBD1; size: -; V: TRBV4-2; CDR3: CASSQGTTGALNTEAFF; DNA: TGTGCCAGCAGCCAAGGTACTACAGGGGCCCTGAACACTGAAGCTTTCTTT
J: TRBJ2-7; length: 12; D: TRBD2; size: -; V: TRBV6-6; CDR3: CASSTPAGGQYF; DNA: TGTGCCAGCAGTACGCCAGCGGGGGGGCAGTACTTC
J: TRBJ1-1; length: 15; D: TRBD1; size: -; V: TRBV19; CDR3: CASSIPGQLNTEAFF; DNA: TGTGCCAGTAGTATCCCGGGACAGTTGAACACTGAAGCTTTCTTT
J: TRBJ2-7; length: 13; D: -; size: -; V: TRBV7-2; CDR3: CASSLGAEYEQYF; DNA: TGTGCCAGCAGCTTAGGGGCAGAATACGAGCAGTACTTC
J: TRBJ1-4; length: 14; D: -; size: -; V: TRBV18; CDR3: CASSPTGSHEKLFF; DNA: TGTGCCAGCTCACCAACGGGGTCGCATGAAAAACTGTTTTTT
J: TRBJ2-2; length: 13; D: -; size: -; V: TRBV5-1; CDR3: CASSLGGTGELFF; DNA: TGCGCCAGCAGCTTGGGCGGCACCGGGGAGCTGTTTTTT
J: TRBJ2-1; length: 15; D: -; size: -; V: TRBV10-1; CDR3: CASSVQGRRAGEQFF; DNA: TGCGCCAGCAGCGTACAGGGACGCCGGGCCGGGGAGCAGTTCTTC
J: TRBJ2-7; length: 15; D: -; size: -; V: TRBV7-8; CDR3: CASTPRFGSSYEQYF; DNA: TGTGCCAGCACCCCACGATTTGGGAGCTCCTACGAGCAGTACTTC
J: TRBJ2-1; length: 13; D: -; size: -; V: TRBV15; CDR3: CATSRDRNNEQFF; DNA: TGTGCCACCAGCAGAGATAGAAACAATGAGCAGTTCTTC
J: TRBJ1-2; length: 18; D: -; size: -; V: TRBV10-3; CDR3: CAISESAPLTGSHYGYTF; DNA: TGTGCCATCAGTGAGTCAGCCCCCCTAACAGGGAGCCACTATGGCTACACCTTC
J: TRBJ1-1; length: 14; D: TRBD1; size: -; V: TRBV5-4; CDR3: CASRRGQGDTEAFF; DNA: TGTGCCAGCAGACGTGGACAGGGTGACACTGAAGCTTTCTTT
J: TRBJ1-5; length: 19; D: TRBD1; size: -; V: TRBV7-9; CDR3: CASSRGQGVAGGSNQPQHF; DNA: TGTGCCAGCAGCCGAGGACAGGGGGTCGCGGGGGGGAGCAATCAGCCCCAGCATTTT
J: TRBJ1-2; length: 15; D: TRBD1; size: -; V: TRBV6-1; CDR3: CASSERSGGPYGYTF; DNA: TGTGCCAGCAGTGAGCGCTCAGGGGGCCCCTATGGCTACACCTTC
J: TRBJ2-1; length: 16; D: TRBD2; size: once; V: TRBV7-9; CDR3: CASSSVGGGYLDEQFF; DNA: TGTGCCAGCAGCTCGGTGGGCGGGGGGTATCTAGATGAGCAGTTCTTC
J: TRBJ2-7; length: 17; D: TRBD1; size: -; V: TRBV4-3; CDR3: CASSQDPPGTATYEQYF; DNA: TGCGCCAGCAGCCAAGATCCTCCTGGGACAGCTACGTACGAGCAGTACTTC
J: TRBJ2-5; length: 15; D: TRBD2; size: -; V: TRBV7-9; CDR3: CASSLGPGGQETQYF; DNA: TGTGCCAGCAGCTTAGGGCCGGGGGGCCAAGAGACCCAGTACTTC
J: TRBJ2-6; length: 19; D: TRBD1; size: few; V: TRBV5-1; CDR3: CASSLARQGVTSGANVLTF; DNA: TGCGCCAGCAGCTTGGCCAGACAGGGGGTAACCTCTGGGGCCAACGTCCTGACTTTC
J: TRBJ2-1; length: 14; D: TRBD1; size: -; V: TRBV2; CDR3: CASSGQGAGYEQFF; DNA: TGTGCCAGCAGCGGACAGGGGGCGGGATATGAGCAGTTCTTC
J: TRBJ2-7; length: 14; D: -; size: -; V: TRBV5-1; CDR3: CASTLGGRDGEQYF; DNA: TGCGCCAGCACCCTTGGTGGCAGGGATGGCGAGCAGTACTTC